These 20 T cell receptor beta chains originate from one sample sequenced in a study of T cells in localized non-small cell lung cancer. This table comes from immunoSEQ multiplex PCR, and its TCRdb copy is limited to in-frame clones, with some not included. The table includes 70,000 to 100,000 clones, approximately 91% detected once. The sample here was PBMCs, taken before any cancer treatment. These receptor sequences come from a woman aged 35-75 years with stage II squamous cell lung carcinoma.

J is TRBJ1-6 and V is TRBV28, with D unclear. CDR1 is MDHEN and CDR2 is SYDVKM in the germline V gene. The CDR3 sequence is 15 residues long. V gave up 2 bases and J gave up 6 bases, with 11 bases separating them. The CDR3 here is CASSLGKTGNSPLHF. The CDR3 coding sequence is TGTGCCAGCAGTTTAGGTAAAACGGGTAATTCACCCCTCCACTTT.

The genes are TRBV15 and TRBJ1-3, with D tentatively TRBD1 (6 bases). V shed 4 bases and J shed 0 bases, with 13 bases lying between them. Per the germline V gene, CDR1 is LNHNV and CDR2 is YYDKDF (reference sequence). The CDR3 consists of 16 residues. The CDR3 spells CATSNHREGSGNTIYF. The DNA for the CDR3 is TGTGCCACCAGCAACCACAGGGAGGGCTCTGGAAACACCATATATTTT. The full variable domain, rest sourced from reference TRBV15 and TRBJ1-3, is DAMVIQNPRYQVTQFGKPVTLSCSQTLNHNVMYWYQQKSSQAPKLLFHYYDKDFNNEADTPDNFQSRRPNTSFCFLDIRSPGLGDTAMYLCATSNHREGSGNTIYFGEGSWLTVV.

This chain joins TRBV5-4 and TRBJ2-7; either TRBD1 or TRBD2 may supply D (5 bases each). The germline CDR1 and CDR2 sequences are SGHNT and YYREEE (reference sequence). V dropped 4 bases and J dropped 6 bases, with 17 bases sitting between them. This CDR3 has 14 amino acids. Written as DNA, the CDR3 is TGTGCCAGCAGCCCCAGTGGGGCGAGGGGCGAGCAGTACTTC. Its translation is CASSPSGARGEQYF. Full variable domain (remainder filled in from reference TRBV5-4 and TRBJ2-7): ETGVTQSPTHLIKTRGQQVTLRCSSQSGHNTVSWYQQALGQGPQFIFQYYREEENGRGNFPPRFSGLQFPNYSSELNVNALELDDSALYLCASSPSGARGEQYFGPGTRLTVT.

The chain links TRBV18 to TRBJ1-3, with 10 bases that match TRBD1. V was pared by 4 bases and J by 0 bases, with 12 bases of the junction left unmatched. The germline CDR1 and CDR2 sequences are KGHSH and LQKENI. The CDR3 is made up of 19 amino acids. CDR3 nucleotides: TGTGCCAGCTCACATTCCCGGGACAGGGGTCCTAGCTCTGGAAACACCATATATTTT. As protein: CASSHSRDRGPSSGNTIYF. The full variable domain, rest sourced from reference TRBV18 and TRBJ1-3, is NAGVMQNPRHLVRRRGQEARLRCSPMKGHSHVYWYRQLPEEGLKFMVYLQKENIIDESGMPKERFSAEFPKEGPSILRIQQVVRGDSAAYFCASSHSRDRGPSSGNTIYFGEGSWLTVV.

The chain couples TRBV2 to TRBJ2-1; 7 bases line up with TRBD1. V was clipped by 10 bases and J by 6 bases; unmatched bases: 9. The CDR3 is made up of 13 amino acids. Germline CDR1 reads SNHLY; CDR2 reads FYNNEI. The CDR3 nucleotides are TGTGCCATCGGGACAGAAGGAGGCAATGAGCAGTTCTTC. It encodes CAIGTEGGNEQFF.

J is TRBJ2-7 and V is TRBV5-1; D is possibly TRBD2 (6 bases). The CDR3 has 14 residues. Germline lookup yields CDR1 SGHRS and CDR2 YFSETQ. V was clipped by 5 bases and J by 3 bases, with 15 bases between them. The DNA for the CDR3 is TGCGCCAGCAGGCCTAGGGACGGGGGCTACGAGCAGTACTTC. This gives the protein CASRPRDGGYEQYF.

This chain connects TRBV5-1 to TRBJ1-1, with D unclear. CDR1 and CDR2 from the germline V gene are SGHRS and YFSETQ. V dropped 5 bases and J dropped 4 bases, with 12 bases sitting between them. This CDR3 is 13 amino acids long. The CDR3 loop reads CASSPTQVTEAFF. DNA for the CDR3: TGCGCCAGCAGTCCGACTCAGGTCACTGAAGCTTTCTTT. The entire variable domain, with the rest obtained from reference TRBV5-1 and TRBJ1-1, is as follows: KAGVTQTPRYLIKTRGQQVTLSCSPISGHRSVSWYQQTPGQGLQFLFEYFSETQRNKGNFPGRFSGRQFSNSRSEMNVSTLELGDSALYLCASSPTQVTEAFFGQGTRLTVV.

This clone was found once. The J gene is TRBJ1-1, the V gene TRBV12-5; 9 nucleotides line up with TRBD1. Germline V lookup: CDR1 LGHNT, CDR2 FRNRAP. The CDR3 length is 14 residues. V lost 7 bases, J lost 1 base, and 4 bases stayed unmatched. CDR3 sequence reads: CASAGTGSNTEAFF. CDR3 coding DNA: TGTGCTAGTGCCGGGACAGGGTCGAACACTGAAGCTTTCTTT.

CDR3 sequence (DNA): TGTGCCAGTAGTAGAGAACCTCGGCTCCTTATTGGGCAGTTCTTC. Its translation: CASSREPRLLIGQFF. V gene TRBV19 combines with J gene TRBJ2-1; the D is unclear. The ends were cut back, 4 bases at V and 12 bases at J, with 22 bases in the middle. Germline values: CDR1 LNHDA, CDR2 SQIVND (reference sequence). The CDR3 sequence is 15 residues long.

This chain links TRBV11-2 with TRBJ1-2; D unclear. The germline gives CDR1 SGHAT, CDR2 FQNNGV. The CDR3 is 17 amino acids. V lost 1 base, J lost 0 bases, and 15 bases lay in between. The CDR3 DNA is TGTGCCAGCAGCTTAGGAAACGGACGGAGTACTAACTATGGCTACACCTTC. It codes for CASSLGNGRSTNYGYTF.

V and J are TRBV28 and TRBJ2-7; D remains ambiguous. Germline assignment: CDR1 MDHEN and CDR2 SYDVKM. This CDR3 has 12 residues. V was pared by 5 bases and J by 7 bases, with 12 bases between. The CDR3 loop reads CASSPPSTEQYF. In DNA form, the CDR3 reads TGTGCCAGCAGTCCGCCGTCTACTGAGCAGTACTTC. Looking up the rest from reference TRBV28 and TRBJ2-7 gives the full variable domain: DVKVTQSSRYLVKRTGEKVFLECVQDMDHENMFWYRQDPGLGLRLIYFSYDVKMKEKGDIPEGYSVSREKKERFSLILESASTNQTSMYLCASSPPSTEQYFGPGTRLTVT.

The chain is built from TRBV7-9 and TRBJ1-5; 7 nucleotides line up with TRBD1. Trimming removed 5 bases from V and 3 bases from J; junction bases left unmatched: 7. The CDR3 sequence is 15 residues long. CDR1 and CDR2 from the germline V gene are SEHNR and FQNEAQ (reference sequence). The CDR3 sequence: CASSPGDRANQPQHF. The DNA for the CDR3 is TGTGCCAGCAGCCCTGGAGACAGGGCCAATCAGCCCCAGCATTTT.

The chain couples TRBV11-1 to TRBJ1-4, with unresolved D. Germline V gene data show CDR1 as SGHAT and CDR2 as FQDESV (reference sequence). CDR3 length equals 17 residues. Trimming removed 4 bases from V and 7 bases from J, with 22 bases in between. CDR3 loop: CASSSRKNPWDGEKLFF. The CDR3 DNA reads as TGTGCCAGCAGCTCACGAAAAAATCCGTGGGATGGTGAAAAACTGTTTTTT.

This sequence joins TRBV5-1 and TRBJ1-4, with a tentative D call TRBD1 (6 bases). This CDR3 has 14 amino acids. Trimming left V 4 bases short and J 9 bases short, with 16 bases between. The germline V gene encodes CDR1 SGHRS and CDR2 YFSETQ. This chain's CDR3 is CASSLEGGLKKLFF. DNA of the CDR3: TGCGCCAGCAGCCTGGAGGGGGGGCTGAAAAAACTGTTTTTT.

This chain connects TRBV28 to TRBJ1-5; D is perhaps TRBD1 (5 bases). The CDR3 runs to 12 residues. V dropped 3 bases and J dropped 9 bases, with 9 bases sitting between them. From germline, CDR1 is MDHEN and CDR2 SYDVKM. In DNA form, the CDR3 reads TGTGCCAGCAGTTTGGGGACGCTGCCCCAGCATTTT. Protein: CASSLGTLPQHF.

This rearrangement joins TRBV19 to TRBJ1-3, with D unresolved. The CDR3 is 12 residues long. The germline gives CDR1 LNHDA, CDR2 SQIVND (reference sequence). Trimming left V 5 bases short and J 4 bases short, with 6 bases between. The CDR3 DNA is TGTGCCAGTAGTGGATGGGGAAACACCATATATTTT. Translation gives CASSGWGNTIYF.

The chain employs TRBV10-3 and TRBJ1-2, with TRBD1 as a possible D gene (5 bases). Germline values: CDR1 ENHRY, CDR2 SYGVKD. The CDR3 has 17 residues. The V end lost 0 bases, the J end lost 5 bases, and 19 bases lay between the germline ends. The DNA of the CDR3 is TGTGCCATCAGTGAGTCGATGGGTTGGGGCTCCTTTTATGGCTACACCTTC. Residues: CAISESMGWGSFYGYTF.

The chain carries TRBV5-4 and TRBJ2-1, with 10 positions matching TRBD1. V was clipped by 9 bases and J by 7 bases; unmatched bases: 10. The germline V gene encodes CDR1 SGHNT and CDR2 YYREEE (reference sequence). CDR3 length: 14 amino acids. The CDR3 nucleotides read TGTGCCAATCGCCGGGACAGGGGAACGAATGAGCAGTTCTTC. Amino acids: CANRRDRGTNEQFF.

V is TRBV6-5 and J is TRBJ1-1, with TRBD1 identical over 10 bases. Germline V gene lookup returns CDR1 MNHEY and CDR2 SVGAGI. V was clipped by 6 bases and J by 3 bases; unmatched bases: 1. The CDR3 sequence is 13 residues long. CDR3 DNA: TGTGCCAGCAGGGGACAGGGGTACACTGAAGCTTTCTTT. Its protein is CASRGQGYTEAFF.

The chain is built from TRBV28 and TRBJ1-5; D might be TRBD1 (5 bases). Germline lookup yields CDR1 MDHEN and CDR2 SYDVKM. V gave up 10 bases and J gave up 9 bases, with 19 bases separating them. CDR3 length: 13 residues. The CDR3 loop is CATGTVRRLPQHF. In nucleotides, the CDR3 is TGTGCCACCGGGACCGTACGACGATTGCCCCAGCATTTT.